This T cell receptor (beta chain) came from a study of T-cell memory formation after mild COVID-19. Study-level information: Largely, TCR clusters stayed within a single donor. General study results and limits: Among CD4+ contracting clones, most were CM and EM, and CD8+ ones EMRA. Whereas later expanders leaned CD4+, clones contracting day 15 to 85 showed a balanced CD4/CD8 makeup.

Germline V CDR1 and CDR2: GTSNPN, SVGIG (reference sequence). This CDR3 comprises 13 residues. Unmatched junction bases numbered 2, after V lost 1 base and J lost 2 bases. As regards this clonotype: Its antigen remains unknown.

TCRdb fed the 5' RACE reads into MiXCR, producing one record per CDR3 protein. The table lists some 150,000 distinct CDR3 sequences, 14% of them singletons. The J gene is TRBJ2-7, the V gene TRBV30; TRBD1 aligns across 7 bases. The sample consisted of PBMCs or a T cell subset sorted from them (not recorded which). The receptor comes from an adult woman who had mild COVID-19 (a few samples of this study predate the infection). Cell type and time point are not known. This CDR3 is CAWSEGQPYEQYF. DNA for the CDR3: TGTGCCTGGAGTGAGGGACAGCCCTACGAGCAGTACTTC.